This is a list of T cell receptor beta chains from one sample in a study of siplizumab effects on memory and regulatory T cells. TCRdb's table, derived via immunoSEQ multiplex PCR, lists solely in-frame clones and lacks some. The sample yields about 75,000 clones, roughly 93% seen once. Sequenced sample: CD8+ T cells sorted from blood. These receptors were obtained from a human donor in good health. Both conserved end residues are part of each CDR3. D genes are given only for firm matches. Rows may omit the clone size; those that give it use once, few, many or a size class.

>TRBV7-6|TRBJ1-1|-|-
TGTGCCAGCAGCCCCGGAGGGGGTTGGACTGAAGCTTTCTTT
CASSPGGGWTEAFF
>TRBV5-4|TRBJ2-5|TRBD1|once
TGTGCCAGCAGCCAGACAGGGTACCAAGAGACCCAGTACTTC
CASSQTGYQETQYF
>TRBV19|TRBJ1-2|-|-
TGTGCCAGTAGGCAGGGTGACTACACCTTC
CASRQGDYTF
>TRBV4-1|TRBJ1-2|-|-
TGCGCCAGCAGCCAAGGTACAGGGATAGATGGCTACACCTTC
CASSQGTGIDGYTF
>TRBV19|TRBJ1-1|TRBD1|-
TGTGCCAGCGGGACAGGGGTTGGCACTGAAGCTTTCTTT
CASGTGVGTEAFF
>TRBV5-6|TRBJ2-7|-|-
TGTGCCAGCAGCTTTAGGGAATCCTACGAGCAGTACTTC
CASSFRESYEQYF
>TRBV10-3|TRBJ2-2|-|-
TGTGCCATCAGACCGGGACAGAACACCGGGGAGCTGTTTTTT
CAIRPGQNTGELFF
>TRBV6-1|TRBJ1-1|-|once
TGTGCCAGCAGTGATAGGACCGGGTTGAGCACTGAAGCTTTCTTT
CASSDRTGLSTEAFF
>TRBV7-9|TRBJ2-7|-|-
TGTGCCAGCAGCTTAGTTGGTGACTCCTACGAGCAGTACTTC
CASSLVGDSYEQYF
>TRBV27|TRBJ1-1|-|once
TGTGCCAGCAGTTTACAGGGGTCCGCTGAAGCTTTCTTT
CASSLQGSAEAFF
>TRBV9|TRBJ2-7|TRBD1|-
TGTGCCAGCAGCGTAGTCTCACCGGGACAGGTTATCCACGAGCAGTACTTC
CASSVVSPGQVIHEQYF
>TRBV6-5|TRBJ2-7|-|-
TGTGTTTCTATGGAGGCAGCCTCGGGAGAGCAGTACTTC
CVSMEAASGEQYF
>TRBV6-6|TRBJ2-7|-|-
TGTGCCAGCAGTGGCCTGGCCCCGGGGCGGTACGAGCAGTACTTC
CASSGLAPGRYEQYF
>TRBV6-9|TRBJ1-2|TRBD1|-
TGTGCCAGCAGTTATGGGACAGCCAAAAATTATGGCTACACCTTC
CASSYGTAKNYGYTF
>TRBV27|TRBJ2-2|-|-
TGTGCCAGCAGTTCCGTGTCAGGGCTCACCGGGGAGCTGTTTTTT
CASSSVSGLTGELFF
>TRBV5-6|TRBJ2-2|-|-
TGTGCCAGCAGCCCTGAGGGCTTAGGAAACACCGGGGAGCTGTTTTTT
CASSPEGLGNTGELFF
>TRBV9|TRBJ2-2|TRBD2|-
TGTGCCAGCAGCGGATTACTAGCGGCGCGCCCCGGGGAGCTGTTTTTT
CASSGLLAARPGELFF
>TRBV5-1|TRBJ2-5|-|-
TGCGCCAGCAGCTTGGCCGGCGGGGAAGAGACCCAGTACTTC
CASSLAGGEETQYF
>TRBV6-1|TRBJ1-2|TRBD1|-
TGTGCCAGCAGTGAGAGGGGGCCTTATGGCTACACCTTC
CASSERGPYGYTF
>TRBV2|TRBJ2-3|TRBD2|-
TGTGCCGAGGGCTTGTCAGGGCTAGCGGGGGCGCCCCCCACAGATACGCAGTATTTT
CAEGLSGLAGAPPTDTQYF
>TRBV23-1|TRBJ1-6|-|-
TGCGCCAGCAGTCATACGGTCGTCGAAACGTATAATTCACCCCTCCACTTT
CASSHTVVETYNSPLHF
>TRBV5-1|TRBJ2-1|-|-
TGCGCCAGCAGCTTGCTCTCAGGTGGGGACAATGAGCAGTTCTTC
CASSLLSGGDNEQFF
>TRBV4-3|TRBJ2-3|TRBD2|-
TGCGCCAGCAGCCAAGAGTCGGGGGGTCTGGGCACAGATACGCAGTATTTT
CASSQESGGLGTDTQYF
>TRBV9|TRBJ2-1|TRBD2|-
TGTGCCAGCAGCCCCTGGCGGGGGGGCAACAATGAGCAGTTCTTC
CASSPWRGGNNEQFF
>TRBV29-1|TRBJ2-7|TRBD1|-
TGCAGCGCAGGGACAGGAACATACGAGCAGTACTTC
CSAGTGTYEQYF
>TRBV7-6|TRBJ2-7|-|-
TGTGCCAGCAGCCCCGAGGTGACAGACATACCGTTCACCTACGAGCAGTACTTC
CASSPEVTDIPFTYEQYF
>TRBV19|TRBJ2-1|-|-
TGTGCCAGTAGTATAGGCCAGCCGGGATACAATGAGCAGTTCTTC
CASSIGQPGYNEQFF
>TRBV10-3|TRBJ1-5|TRBD1|-
TGTGCCATCAGTGACCCCGGACAGGCGGATAGCAATCAGCCCCAGCATTTT
CAISDPGQADSNQPQHF
>TRBV28|TRBJ2-5|-|-
TGTGCCAGCAGTTTCCAGGGAGTCATGGAAGAGACCCAGTACTTC
CASSFQGVMEETQYF
>TRBV5-6|TRBJ1-1|-|few
TGTGCCAGCAGCTTGTTGGAGAACACTGAAGCTTTCTTT
CASSLLENTEAFF
>TRBV6-1|TRBJ2-7|TRBD2|once
TGTGCCAGCAGTGGGACTAGCGGGCCCTACGAGCAGTACTTC
CASSGTSGPYEQYF
>TRBV9|TRBJ1-3|-|-
TGTGCCAGCAGCGACACCCTGGAGGGGTTTGGAAACACCATATATTTT
CASSDTLEGFGNTIYF
>TRBV29-1|TRBJ1-1|-|-
TGCAGCGTGGGGTCTGATAACACTGAAGCTTTCTTT
CSVGSDNTEAFF
>TRBV5-4|TRBJ1-1|-|once
TGTGCCAGCAGCCTGAGGAAGGAAACGAGACATTTTAACACTGAAGCTTTCTTT
CASSLRKETRHFNTEAFF
>TRBV11-2|TRBJ1-1|-|-
TGTGCCAGCAGCTTCTATGCCTCCGAGGGCACTGAAGCTTTCTTT
CASSFYASEGTEAFF
>TRBV6-1|TRBJ2-3|-|-
TGTGCCAGCAGTGAAGGGCAGGCGGCAGATACGCAGTATTTT
CASSEGQAADTQYF
>TRBV6-5|TRBJ2-2|-|-
TGTGCCAGCAGTTTTTCCCCAGGGTCCGGGGAGCTGTTTTTT
CASSFSPGSGELFF